Below are 11 T cell receptor beta chains sequenced from a single sample in a study of vaccination and CD4 T cells after COVID-19 (dated by TCRdb to between 2021 and 2024). These receptors' targets are unknown. Library creation used PCR. Sequencing relied on an Illumina iSeq 100. TCR sequencing of DNA from cultured CD4+ T cells used the Oncomine TCR Beta short-read assay at the Johns Hopkins FTIC core. TCRdb ran its own pipeline on the public reads, namely fastp trimming at Q25 and MiXCR clone calling, and kept in-frame beta chains. Identical CDR3 protein sequences are pooled into one entry, listed with their most common genes and DNA. The sample yields 7,000 to 9,000 distinct CDR3 sequences; roughly 55% were counted once. 34% of the sample lies in the top ten. Explained via the paper, the treatment or condition label denotes: roughly 10-day PBMC culture with coronavirus spike peptide pools or control peptides (ViraFEST assay).

The source material was CD4+ T cells from blood, cultured in vitro. These receptors were obtained from a human donor who had recovered from COVID-19.

The CDR3 here is CASRTNGGQGRGYTF. For the CDR3, the DNA is TGTGCCAGCAGAACCAATGGCGGGCAGGGCAGGGGCTACACCTTC. The rearrangement uses TRBV27 and TRBJ1-2, with a possible D match to TRBD1 (5 bases). The CDR3 has 15 amino acids. Germline V gene lookup returns CDR1 MNHEY and CDR2 SMNVEV (reference sequence). The V and J ends lost 6 bases and 8 bases respectively, with 22 bases between them.

V is TRBV7-2 and J is TRBJ1-2; D possibly corresponds to TRBD1 (6 bases). Germline CDR1 and CDR2: SGHTA and FQGNSA. CDR3 size: 17 residues. V was clipped by 2 bases and J by 6 bases, with 22 bases between them. The CDR3 DNA is TGTGCCAGCAGCTTATCGGCAGGGGCCGCAAGGAGGGATGGCTACACCTTC. Amino acids: CASSLSAGAARRDGYTF.

This chain connects TRBV20-1 to TRBJ2-5; no reliable D call. From germline, CDR1 is DFQATT and CDR2 SNEGSKA (reference sequence). The V and J ends lost 3 bases and 2 bases respectively, with 7 bases between them. The CDR3 runs 12 residues. The CDR3 DNA reads as TGCAGTGCTAGTCGTCAGCAAGAGACCCAGTACTTC. It translates to CSASRQQETQYF.

The V gene is TRBV11-3, the J gene TRBJ2-7; D possibly corresponds to TRBD2 (7 bases). The V and J ends lost 8 bases and 5 bases respectively, with 16 bases between them. CDR1 SGHNT and CDR2 YENEEA come from the germline V gene. This CDR3 spans 13 amino acids. DNA of the CDR3: TGTGCCAGCGGAAAACCCGGGGGGCACGAGCAGTACTTC. Encoded protein: CASGKPGGHEQYF.

The V gene is TRBV20-1, the J gene TRBJ1-1; 7 nucleotides align to TRBD1. CDR1 and CDR2 (germline): DFQATT, SNEGSKA (reference sequence). Trimming at V came to 2 bases and at J to 4 bases, leaving 4 bases not matched to a gene. CDR3 length: 13 amino acids. In nucleotides, the CDR3 is TGCAGTGCTAGAAGACAGGGAGGCACTGAAGCTTTCTTT. Its translation is CSARRQGGTEAFF.

This chain joins TRBV19 and TRBJ2-1; either TRBD1 or TRBD2 may fit D (5 bases each). The germline gives CDR1 LNHDA, CDR2 SQIVND (reference sequence). Trimming shortened V by 2 bases and J by 5 bases, and 19 bases separated the two germline ends. The CDR3 has 17 residues. The CDR3 DNA is TGTGCCAGTAGTATAAGGGCCCGGGACCGTCGTGACAATGAGCAGTTCTTC. This gives the protein CASSIRARDRRDNEQFF.

The chain combines TRBV20-1 with TRBJ2-1, with D perhaps matching TRBD1 (5 bases). This CDR3 contains 14 residues. Per the germline V gene, CDR1 is DFQATT and CDR2 is SNEGSKA (reference sequence). V was shortened by 6 bases and J by 4 bases, with 16 bases between the two germline ends. CDR3: CSASPDSRYNEQFF. In DNA form, the CDR3 reads TGCAGTGCCAGCCCCGACAGTCGATACAATGAGCAGTTCTTC.

This clonotype occurred a few times. This chain links TRBV6-4 with TRBJ2-3; 9 bases are shared with TRBD1. V was clipped by 4 bases and J by 2 bases; unmatched bases: 1. Germline CDR1 reads MRHNA; CDR2 reads SNTAGT. The CDR3 totals 14 residues. For the CDR3, the DNA is TGTGCCAGCAGTGGGGACAGGGACACAGATACGCAGTATTTT. Translation: CASSGDRDTDTQYF.

Regarding this clonotype: The junction departs from the called germline gene at one end, perhaps through a read error. V usage is TRBV20-1 and J usage is TRBJ1-1; 9 bases line up with TRBD1. Germline CDR1 and CDR2: DFQATT and SNEGSKA (reference sequence). The CDR3 consists of 13 residues. The CDR3 region is CSAISPGTGILVF. The CDR3 coding sequence is TGCAGTGCTATCAGCCCCGGGACAGGGATTTTGGTCTTT.

This chain uses TRBV18 with TRBJ2-1; D unresolved. V gave up 3 bases and J gave up 4 bases, with 4 bases separating them. This CDR3 region has 12 residues. CDR1 is KGHSH and CDR2 is LQKENI in the germline V gene. The CDR3 reads CASSPEYNEQFF. DNA for the CDR3: TGTGCCAGCTCACCGGAATACAATGAGCAGTTCTTC.

The chain couples TRBV10-1 to TRBJ2-5, with 10 positions matching TRBD2. The CDR3 runs 12 residues. CDR1 WNHNN and CDR2 SYGVQD come from the germline V gene (reference sequence). V dropped 10 bases and J dropped 9; count of bases not matched to a gene: 8. The CDR3 loop is CAKNTGTSAQYF. The CDR3 nucleotides are TGCGCCAAGAATACCGGGACTAGCGCCCAGTACTTC.